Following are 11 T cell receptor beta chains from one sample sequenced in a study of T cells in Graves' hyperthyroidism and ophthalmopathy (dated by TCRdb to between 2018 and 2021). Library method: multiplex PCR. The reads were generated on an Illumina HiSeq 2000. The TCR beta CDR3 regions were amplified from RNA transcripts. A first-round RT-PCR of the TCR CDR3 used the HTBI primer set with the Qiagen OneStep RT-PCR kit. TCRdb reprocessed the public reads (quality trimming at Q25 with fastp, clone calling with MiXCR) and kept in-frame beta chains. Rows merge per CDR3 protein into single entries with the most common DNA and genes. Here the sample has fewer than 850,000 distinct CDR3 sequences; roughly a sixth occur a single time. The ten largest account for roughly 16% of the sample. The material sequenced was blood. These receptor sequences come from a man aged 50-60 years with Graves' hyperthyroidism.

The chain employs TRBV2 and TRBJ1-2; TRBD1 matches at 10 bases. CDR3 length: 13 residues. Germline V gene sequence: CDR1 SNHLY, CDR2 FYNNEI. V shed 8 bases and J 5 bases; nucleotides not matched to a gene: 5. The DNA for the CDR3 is TGTGCCAGCGGGGGGACAGGGGTATATGGCTACACCTTC. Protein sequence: CASGGTGVYGYTF.

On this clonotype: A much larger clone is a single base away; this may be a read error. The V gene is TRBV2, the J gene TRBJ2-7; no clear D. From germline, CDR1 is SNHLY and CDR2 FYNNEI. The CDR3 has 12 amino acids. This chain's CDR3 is CASRGISYEQCF. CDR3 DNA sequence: TGTGCCAGCAGAGGAATCTCCTACGAGCAGTGCTTC. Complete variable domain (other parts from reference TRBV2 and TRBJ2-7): EPEVTQTPSHQVTQMGQEVILRCVPISNHLYFYWYRQILGQKVEFLVSFYNNEISEKSEIFDDQFSVERPDGSNFTLKIRSTKLEDSAMYFCASRGISYEQCFGPGTRLTVT.

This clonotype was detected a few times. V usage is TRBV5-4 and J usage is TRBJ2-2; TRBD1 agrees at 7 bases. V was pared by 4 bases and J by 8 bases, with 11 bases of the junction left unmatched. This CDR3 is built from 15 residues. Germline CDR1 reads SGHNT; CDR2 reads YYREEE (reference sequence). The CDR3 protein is CASSPTTGLYGELFF. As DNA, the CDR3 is TGTGCCAGCAGCCCGACGACAGGGTTGTATGGGGAGCTGTTTTTT. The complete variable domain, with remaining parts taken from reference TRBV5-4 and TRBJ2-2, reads ETGVTQSPTHLIKTRGQQVTLRCSSQSGHNTVSWYQQALGQGPQFIFQYYREEENGRGNFPPRFSGLQFPNYSSELNVNALELDDSALYLCASSPTTGLYGELFFGEGSRLTVL.

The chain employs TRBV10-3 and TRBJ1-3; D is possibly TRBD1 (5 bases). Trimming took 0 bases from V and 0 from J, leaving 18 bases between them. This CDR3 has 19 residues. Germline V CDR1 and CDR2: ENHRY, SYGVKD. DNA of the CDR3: TGTGCCATCAGTGAGTCCCTCTTGAACAAGGGGTCCTCTGGAAACACCATATATTTT. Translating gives CAISESLLNKGSSGNTIYF.

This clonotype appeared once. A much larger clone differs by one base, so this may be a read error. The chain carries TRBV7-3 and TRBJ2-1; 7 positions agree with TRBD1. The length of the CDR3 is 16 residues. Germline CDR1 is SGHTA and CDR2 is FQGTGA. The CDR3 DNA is TGTGCCAGAAGCTTATACGAGGGGGCGAGCTACAATGAGCAGTTCTTC. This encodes CARSLYEGASYNEQFF.

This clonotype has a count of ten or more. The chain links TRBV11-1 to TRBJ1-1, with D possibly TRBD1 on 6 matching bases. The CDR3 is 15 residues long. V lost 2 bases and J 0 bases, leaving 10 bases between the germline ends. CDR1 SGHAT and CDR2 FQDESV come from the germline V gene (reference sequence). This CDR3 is CASSLHRELNTEAFF. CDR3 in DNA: TGTGCCAGCAGCTTACACAGGGAGTTGAACACTGAAGCTTTCTTT.

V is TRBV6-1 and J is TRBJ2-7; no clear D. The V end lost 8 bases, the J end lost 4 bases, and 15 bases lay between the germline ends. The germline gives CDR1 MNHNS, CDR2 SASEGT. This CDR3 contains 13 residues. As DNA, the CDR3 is TGTGCCAGCGGACCGGGCATTCTATACGAGCAGTACTTC. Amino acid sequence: CASGPGILYEQYF.

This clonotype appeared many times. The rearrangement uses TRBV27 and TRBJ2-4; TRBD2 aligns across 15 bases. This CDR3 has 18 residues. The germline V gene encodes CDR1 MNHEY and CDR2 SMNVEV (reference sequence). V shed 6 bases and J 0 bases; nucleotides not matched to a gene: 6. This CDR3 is CASRPGLAGGLAKNIQYF. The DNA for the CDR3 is TGTGCCAGCAGGCCCGGACTAGCGGGGGGGCTAGCCAAAAACATTCAGTACTTC.

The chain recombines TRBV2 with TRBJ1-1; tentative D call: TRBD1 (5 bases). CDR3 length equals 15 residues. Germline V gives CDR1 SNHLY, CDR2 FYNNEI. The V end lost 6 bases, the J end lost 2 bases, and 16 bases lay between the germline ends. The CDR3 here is CASRVLAGVNTEAFF. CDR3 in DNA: TGTGCCAGCAGAGTTCTAGCGGGGGTCAACACTGAAGCTTTCTTT.

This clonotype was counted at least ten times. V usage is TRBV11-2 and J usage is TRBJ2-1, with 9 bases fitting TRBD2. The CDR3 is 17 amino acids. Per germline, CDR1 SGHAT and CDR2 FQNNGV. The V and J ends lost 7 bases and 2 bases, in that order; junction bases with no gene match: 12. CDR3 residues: CASTQVGAGGPYNEQFF. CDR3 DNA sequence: TGTGCCAGCACCCAGGTCGGAGCGGGAGGTCCCTACAATGAGCAGTTCTTC.

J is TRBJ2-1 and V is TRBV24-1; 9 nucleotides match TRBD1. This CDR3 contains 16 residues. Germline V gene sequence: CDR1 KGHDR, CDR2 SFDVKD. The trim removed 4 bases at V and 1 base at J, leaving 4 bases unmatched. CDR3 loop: CATSEPTGGSYNEQFF. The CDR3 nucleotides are TGTGCCACCAGTGAACCGACAGGGGGGTCCTACAATGAGCAGTTCTTC.